Presented here are 24 T cell receptor beta chains from one specimen sequenced in a study of identical twins. Using its own MiXCR run on the 5' RACE reads, TCRdb lists one record per CDR3 protein. The sample has approximately 670,000 distinct CDR3 sequences, around 6% seen once; the top ten hold roughly 2%. Sequencing was done on a sample of naive T cells sorted from blood. The receptor source for this set is a man between 18 and 29 years old in good health.

This clonotype has a single count. CDR3 sequence reads: CASIRLAGRGYTQYF. CDR3 nucleotides: TGTGCCAGCATCCGACTAGCGGGAAGGGGATATACGCAGTATTTT. This chain connects TRBV6-2 or TRBV6-3 to TRBJ2-3; 11 bases line up with TRBD2. The V gene's germline CDR1 is MNHEY and CDR2 SVGEGT. The V gene end was trimmed by 7 bases and the J gene end by 7 bases; junction bases not matched to a gene: 10. CDR3 size: 15 residues.

The chain employs TRBV14 and TRBJ2-1; tentatively, D is TRBD2 (5 bases). The germline V gene encodes CDR1 SGHDN and CDR2 FVKESK. Trimming cost V 2 bases and J 0 bases, with 8 bases left between them. The CDR3 extends over 15 amino acids. The CDR3 DNA sequence: TGTGCCAGCAGCCAAAATGGGAGCTCCTACAATGAGCAGTTCTTC. As protein: CASSQNGSSYNEQFF.

This clonotype was counted between two and nine times. This rearrangement joins TRBV2 to TRBJ1-4; D ambiguous. V shed 4 bases and J shed 0 bases, with 9 bases lying between them. The CDR3 covers 15 residues. Germline CDR1 SNHLY, CDR2 FYNNEI. CDR3 loop: CASSASSSTNEKLFF. CDR3 coding DNA: TGTGCCAGCAGTGCAAGCTCATCAACTAATGAAAAACTGTTTTTT.

This clonotype appeared many times. The V call is TRBV5-1, the J call TRBJ1-1, with D possibly being TRBD1 (5 bases). The V gene's germline CDR1 is SGHRS and CDR2 YFSETQ. V was clipped by 4 bases and J by 7 bases, with 23 bases between them. The CDR3 covers 16 residues. This CDR3 reads CASSDDPGTPLHEAFF. CDR3 coding DNA: TGCGCCAGCAGCGATGACCCCGGGACCCCACTCCATGAAGCTTTCTTT.

This clonotype has a count of ten or more. The V call is TRBV12-3 or TRBV12-4, the J call TRBJ2-1; 12 nucleotides line up with TRBD2. With V trimmed by 4 bases and J by 9 bases, 7 bases remained unmatched. CDR3 length: 15 amino acids. CDR3 coding DNA: TGTGCCAGCAGTTCACTAGCGGGAGGATATACTGAGCAGTTCTTC. Protein sequence: CASSSLAGGYTEQFF.

This clonotype has at least ten counts. The rearrangement links TRBV5-1 to TRBJ2-2; 9 bases are shared with TRBD1. Germline V CDR1 and CDR2: SGHRS, YFSETQ. CDR3 length: 17 amino acids. V shed 4 bases, J shed 7 bases, and the junction held 14 bases outside the gene matches. CDR3: CASSVQGANLQGGELFF. For the CDR3, the DNA is TGCGCCAGCAGCGTACAGGGGGCGAACCTCCAAGGCGGGGAGCTGTTTTTT.

This clonotype turned up a few times. This chain uses TRBV6-2 or TRBV6-3 with TRBJ2-3; 16 nucleotides agree with TRBD2. Germline V CDR1 and CDR2: MNHEY, SVGEGT. CDR3 length equals 19 residues. V shed 7 bases, J shed 0 bases, and the junction held 10 bases outside the gene matches. The CDR3 coding sequence is TGTGCCAGCATGATACATCGGGGACTAGCGGGAGGGAGCACAGATACGCAGTATTTT. Protein product: CASMIHRGLAGGSTDTQYF.

This clonotype was seen repeatedly, ten times or more. This chain joins TRBV12-3 or TRBV12-4 and TRBJ2-7, with D perhaps given as TRBD1 or TRBD2 (5 bases each). The V gene lost 0 bases and the J gene lost 5 bases, with 8 bases spanning the gap. The CDR3 has 13 amino acids. The CDR3 region has the DNA TGTGCCAGCAGTTTAGCCGAGGGGAACGAGCAGTACGTC. Its translation: CASSLAEGNEQYV.

The CDR3 coding sequence is TGCGCCAGCAGCTTGGAGAGGGGCGCCGGAGTTACGCAGTATTTT. It specifies CASSLERGAGVTQYF. The chain combines TRBV5-1 with TRBJ2-3; either TRBD1 or TRBD2 may fit D (5 bases each). The length of the CDR3 is 15 residues. V shed 0 bases and J shed 8 bases, with 16 bases lying between them. CDR1 is SGHRS, CDR2 YFSETQ, per germline.

This clonotype was recorded many times. The chain couples TRBV20-1 to TRBJ2-1; D gene ambiguous. Germline CDR1 and CDR2: DFQATT and SNEGSKA (reference sequence). Trimming removed 6 bases at V and 4 bases at J, with 16 bases between. The CDR3 has 14 residues. The CDR3: CSATLGGTYNEQFF. DNA of the CDR3: TGCAGTGCGACCCTAGGCGGTACTTACAATGAGCAGTTCTTC.

This clonotype was detected many times. In nucleotides, the CDR3 is TGTGCCACCAGCAGAACAGATACGCAGTATTTT. Translating it yields CATSRTDTQYF. The rearrangement uses TRBV15 and TRBJ2-3, with D unclear. The germline V gene encodes CDR1 LNHNV and CDR2 YYDKDF (reference sequence). There are 11 residues in the CDR3. V was trimmed by 2 bases and J by 3 bases, leaving 0 bases between them.

J is TRBJ2-3 and V is TRBV10-3; D is unresolved. Germline V gene data show CDR1 as ENHRY and CDR2 as SYGVKD. V was clipped by 2 bases and J by 3 bases, with 12 bases between them. The CDR3 contains 15 residues. The CDR3 DNA sequence: TGTGCCATCAGTGAGGGAAAGGTCCGAACAGATACGCAGTATTTT. This sequence encodes CAISEGKVRTDTQYF.

The CDR3 region is CASSPKGLAANEQFF. CDR3 DNA: TGTGCCAGTAGCCCCAAGGGCCTAGCGGCAAATGAGCAGTTCTTC. The chain recombines TRBV19 with TRBJ2-1, with 7 bases matching TRBD2. Germline lookup yields CDR1 LNHDA and CDR2 SQIVND (reference sequence). V was clipped by 6 bases and J by 7 bases; unmatched bases: 12. The CDR3 extends over 15 amino acids.

There are many counts of this clonotype. The chain uses TRBV10-3 and TRBJ1-1, with D perhaps matching TRBD1 (5 bases). The germline V and J ends were trimmed by 10 bases and 1 base, with 13 bases remaining between them. The CDR3 totals 13 residues. Per the germline V gene, CDR1 is ENHRY and CDR2 is SYGVKD. CDR3 residues: CATQTVPNTEAFF. CDR3 coding DNA: TGTGCCACTCAGACAGTCCCGAACACTGAAGCTTTCTTT.

This clonotype was picked up many times. The chain uses TRBV5-5 and TRBJ2-7; TRBD1 matches 7 bases. The J segment lost 6 bases and the V segment lost 2 bases, leaving 2 bases of the junction unmatched. The CDR3 runs 12 residues. CDR1 is SGHKS and CDR2 is YYEKEE in the germline V gene (reference sequence). CDR3 amino acids: CASSFNRGEQYV. The DNA of the CDR3 is TGTGCCAGCAGCTTCAACAGGGGCGAGCAGTACGTC.

This clonotype was picked up a small number of times. The chain has TRBV11-2 and TRBJ1-6, with TRBD1 as a possible D gene (6 bases). Germline V gives CDR1 SGHAT, CDR2 FQNNGV. The CDR3 runs to 16 residues. The V end lost 6 bases, the J end lost 2 bases, and 14 bases lay between the germline ends. CDR3 amino acids: CASRDVRGPYNSPLHF. CDR3 nucleotide sequence: TGTGCCAGCAGGGATGTCAGGGGACCCTATAATTCACCCCTCCACTTT.

In this sample, this clonotype turned up many times. The J gene is TRBJ1-6, the V gene TRBV7-2, with TRBD1 matching 8 bases. The V gene's germline CDR1 is SGHTA and CDR2 FQGNSA. This CDR3 has 13 residues. The ends lost 6 bases at V and 9 bases at J; junction bases unmatched: 4. The CDR3 DNA is TGTGCCAGCAGGGACAGGGTAGCTTCACCCCTCCACTTT. This encodes CASRDRVASPLHF. Using reference TRBV7-2 and TRBJ1-6 for the parts outside the CDR3, the full variable domain is GAGVSQSPSNKVTEKGKDVELRCDPISGHTALYWYRQSLGQGLEFLIYFQGNSAPDKSGLPSDRFSAERTGGSVSTLTIQRTQQEDSAVYLCASRDRVASPLHFGNGTRLTVT.

This clonotype occurred a few times. This chain uses TRBV9 with TRBJ2-7; 7 bases are shared with TRBD2. In germline, CDR1 is SGDLS, CDR2 YYNGEE. V shed 0 bases, J shed 5 bases, and the junction held 5 bases outside the gene matches. The CDR3 consists of 14 residues. Here the CDR3 DNA reads TGTGCCAGCAGCGTAGGGTGGGACTACAACGAGCAGTACTTC. It codes for CASSVGWDYNEQYF.

In its sample, this clonotype was seen many times. The chain combines TRBV7-2 with TRBJ2-1, with TRBD2 matching 8 bases. There are 14 residues in the CDR3. The germline CDR1 and CDR2 sequences are SGHTA and FQGNSA. The trim removed 3 bases at V and 10 bases at J, leaving 8 bases unmatched. CDR3 coding DNA: TGTGCCAGCAGCTTTGACGGGAGGGCCGTGGAGCAGTTCTTC. Protein product: CASSFDGRAVEQFF.

The chain uses TRBV27 and TRBJ2-2, with 10 nucleotides matching TRBD2. Germline assignment: CDR1 MNHEY and CDR2 SMNVEV (reference sequence). J lost 5 bases, V lost 10 bases, and 10 bases had no gene match. The CDR3 is made up of 15 amino acids. The CDR3 bases are TGTGCCACCACCCCACTAGCGGGAAGTACCGGGGAGCTGTTTTTT. This gives the protein CATTPLAGSTGELFF.

This clonotype was seen only a few times. This chain uses TRBV20-1 with TRBJ2-2, with D tentatively TRBD2 (6 bases). Germline values: CDR1 DFQATT, CDR2 SNEGSKA (reference sequence). The length of the CDR3 is 15 residues. V lost 1 base, J lost 4 bases, and 13 bases lay in between. The CDR3 DNA is TGCAGTGCTAGAGGGGCTGGAGGGATCACCGGGGAGCTGTTTTTT. Its protein product is CSARGAGGITGELFF.

This clonotype came up many times. The chain uses TRBV4-1 and TRBJ2-7, with TRBD2 as a possible D gene (5 bases). V was shortened by 0 bases and J by 3 bases, with 18 bases between the two germline ends. Germline V lookup: CDR1 MGHRA, CDR2 YSYEKL. The CDR3 is made up of 17 amino acids. The CDR3 sequence is CASSQDSGGHSIYEQYV. For the CDR3, the DNA is TGCGCCAGCAGCCAAGATTCTGGCGGGCACTCAATCTACGAGCAGTACGTC.

The chain links TRBV12-3 or TRBV12-4 to TRBJ2-2; TRBD2 matches 7 bases. V lost 8 bases to trimming and J lost 0 bases; unmatched junction nucleotides: 3. There are 14 residues in the CDR3. This chain's CDR3 is CASGGGTNTGELFF. CDR3 bases: TGTGCCAGCGGGGGGGGAACGAACACCGGGGAGCTGTTTTTT.

The chain joins TRBV18 to TRBJ2-5; a weak D match, TRBD1 (6 bases). CDR1 is KGHSH, CDR2 LQKENI, per germline. V lost 6 bases and J lost 1, with 15 bases in between. The CDR3 length is 15 residues. CDR3 DNA sequence: TGTGCCAGCTCTTCAACAGGGAATTCCCAAGAGACCCAGTACTTC. It codes for CASSSTGNSQETQYF. The full variable domain, its missing parts supplied by reference TRBV18 and TRBJ2-5, is NAGVMQNPRHLVRRRGQEARLRCSPMKGHSHVYWYRQLPEEGLKFMVYLQKENIIDESGMPKERFSAEFPKEGPSILRIQQVVRGDSAAYFCASSSTGNSQETQYFGPGTRLLVL.